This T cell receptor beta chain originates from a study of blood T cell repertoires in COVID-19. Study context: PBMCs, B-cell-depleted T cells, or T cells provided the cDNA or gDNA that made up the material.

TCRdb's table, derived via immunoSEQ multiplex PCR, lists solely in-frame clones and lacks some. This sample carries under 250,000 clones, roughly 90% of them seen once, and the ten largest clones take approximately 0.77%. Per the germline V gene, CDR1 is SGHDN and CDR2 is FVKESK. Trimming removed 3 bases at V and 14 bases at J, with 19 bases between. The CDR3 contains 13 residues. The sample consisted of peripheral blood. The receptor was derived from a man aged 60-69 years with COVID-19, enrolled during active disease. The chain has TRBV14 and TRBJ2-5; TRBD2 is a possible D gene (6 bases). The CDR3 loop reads CASSHTGGGPSYF. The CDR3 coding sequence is TGTGCCAGCAGCCATACTGGGGGAGGACCCTCATACTTC.